Below are 5 T cell receptor beta chains sequenced from a single sample in a study of vaccination and CD4 T cells after COVID-19. Sequenced with the Oncomine TCR Beta short-read assay was DNA taken from cultured CD4+ T cells. TCRdb passed the PCR reads through MiXCR, listing each CDR3 protein once. The profile shows some 4,300 distinct CDR3 sequences, approximately 22% of them singletons. Treatment specified: approximately 9-day PBMC culture with coronavirus spike peptide pools or control peptides (ViraFEST assay). No antigen has been identified for these receptors. Sample: CD4+ T cells from blood, cultured in vitro. These TCRs come from a human donor who had recovered from COVID-19.

This chain connects TRBV2 to TRBJ1-1, with D hard to call. The CDR3 totals 14 residues. V was trimmed by 7 bases and J by 4 bases, leaving 16 bases between them. Looked up from germline, CDR1 is SNHLY and CDR2 is FYNNEI. CDR3 DNA: TGTGCCAGCATGGGGATGGCTAGTGGCACTGAAGCTTTCTTT. Residues: CASMGMASGTEAFF.

By its share, this clonotype is medium-sized. The chain uses TRBV2 and TRBJ1-4, with D possibly TRBD1 on 6 matching bases. Germline loops: CDR1 SNHLY, CDR2 FYNNEI. This CDR3 has 14 residues. V lost 8 bases, J lost 7 bases, and 17 bases lay in between. CDR3 region: CASLDGGVSEKLFF. The DNA for the CDR3 is TGTGCCAGCTTAGATGGGGGCGTGAGTGAAAAACTGTTTTTT. Together with reference TRBV2 and TRBJ1-4, the CDR3 gives the full variable domain: EPEVTQTPSHQVTQMGQEVILRCVPISNHLYFYWYRQILGQKVEFLVSFYNNEISEKSEIFDDQFSVERPDGSNFTLKIRSTKLEDSAMYFCASLDGGVSEKLFFGSGTQLSVL.

This clonotype was counted a few times. The chain joins TRBV5-1 to TRBJ2-5; D is unclear. V dropped 0 bases and J dropped 1 base, with 10 bases sitting between them. This CDR3 comprises 15 residues. Germline V lookup: CDR1 SGHRS, CDR2 YFSETQ. CDR3 DNA sequence: TGCGCCAGCAGCTTGGCCCAGGCGGCCCAAGAGACCCAGTACTTC. This gives the protein CASSLAQAAQETQYF.

This clonotype has more than one count but fewer than ten. The gene calls are TRBV6-5 and TRBJ1-2; tentatively, D is TRBD1 (5 bases). Germline V lookup: CDR1 MNHEY, CDR2 SVGAGI. V was pared by 3 bases and J by 6 bases, with 14 bases between. This CDR3 is 14 amino acids long. DNA of the CDR3: TGTGCCAGCAGTTATAATGGCAGGGTCCATGGCTACACCTTC. Its translation is CASSYNGRVHGYTF.

This chain joins TRBV18 and TRBJ2-3, with 14 nucleotides matching TRBD2. The junction had 3 bases not matched to a gene; V was cut back by 4 bases and J by 0 bases. Germline V CDR1 and CDR2: KGHSH, LQKENI. The CDR3 has 17 amino acids. The CDR3 sequence: CASSQGTSGGSTDTQYF. In nucleotides, the CDR3 is TGTGCCAGCTCACAAGGGACTAGCGGGGGCAGCACAGATACGCAGTATTTT.